These 8 T cell receptor beta chains were all obtained from the same sample, sequenced in a study of cytotoxic CD8 clonotypes in ibrutinib-treated CLL. The data were produced by immunoSEQ multiplex PCR, yet TCRdb's version contains in-frame clones alone and is incomplete. The sample records about 32,000 clones, about 70% being singletons. Sequenced material: PBMCs, taken at disease progression, from a patient treated with ibrutinib. Source of these receptors: a human donor with chronic lymphocytic leukemia.

This clone has only one observation. V gene TRBV13 combines with J gene TRBJ1-1; no reliable D call. Germline V lookup: CDR1 PRHDT, CDR2 FYEKMQ (reference sequence). Trimming removed 5 bases from V and 4 bases from J, with 5 bases in between. This CDR3 contains 11 residues. The CDR3 DNA follows: TGTGCCAGCAGCCTTCCCACTGAAGCTTTCTTT. Translating gives CASSLPTEAFF.

The rearrangement joins TRBV2 to TRBJ1-2; 7 nucleotides match TRBD1. Germline loops: CDR1 SNHLY, CDR2 FYNNEI. CDR3 length: 14 residues. The J segment lost 8 bases and the V segment lost 1 base, leaving 7 bases of the junction unmatched. This chain's CDR3 is CASSEDRGTVGYTF. The CDR3 DNA is TGTGCCAGCAGTGAAGACAGGGGTACGGTCGGCTACACCTTC.

This sequence joins TRBV19 and TRBJ1-1; D is uncertain. This CDR3 has 16 amino acids. With 6 bases removed from V and 0 bases from J, the gap between germline ends came to 17 bases. The germline V gene encodes CDR1 LNHDA and CDR2 SQIVND (reference sequence). The CDR3 sequence is CASSLISGSLNTEAFF. The CDR3 coding sequence is TGTGCCAGTAGCCTAATTTCCGGGTCCCTGAACACTGAAGCTTTCTTT.

This chain links TRBV6-5 with TRBJ1-2, with TRBD1 as a possible D gene (5 bases). Trimming shortened V by 8 bases and J by 0 bases, and 16 bases separated the two germline ends. Germline V CDR1 and CDR2: MNHEY, SVGAGI. The CDR3 is 15 residues long. DNA of the CDR3: TGTGCCAGCGCCCCACGGGGGGGAGCTAACTATGGCTACACCTTC. Amino acid sequence: CASAPRGGANYGYTF.

The DNA of the CDR3 is TGCAGCGTTGGTGTACAGGGCACTGAAGCTTTCTTT. This translates into CSVGVQGTEAFF. The chain joins TRBV29-1 to TRBJ1-1; the D gene is possibly TRBD1 (6 bases). The CDR3 totals 12 residues. Trimming cost V 4 bases and J 4 bases, with 10 bases left between them. Germline CDR1 reads SQVTM; CDR2 reads ANQGSEA.

V usage is TRBV6-5 and J usage is TRBJ2-7; TRBD2 agrees at 13 bases. This CDR3 is 16 amino acids long. V was clipped by 2 bases and J by 4 bases; unmatched bases: 5. Germline CDR1 and CDR2: MNHEY and SVGAGI. This CDR3 reads CASSYRPGLAGYEQYF. CDR3 DNA: TGTGCCAGCAGTTACCGCCCGGGACTAGCGGGGTACGAGCAGTACTTC.

This sequence joins TRBV28 and TRBJ1-1; maybe TRBD1 (6 bases). The CDR3 is made up of 14 amino acids. CDR1 is MDHEN, CDR2 SYDVKM, per germline. Trimming shortened V by 7 bases and J by 0 bases, and 12 bases separated the two germline ends. In DNA, the CDR3 is TGTGCCAGCACCCCAGGGGCTATGAACACTGAAGCTTTCTTT. Translated, it gives CASTPGAMNTEAFF.

This clone was counted a few times. The CDR3 reads CASRLGGEGDGYTF. The CDR3 coding sequence is TGTGCCAGCAGGCTAGGAGGGGAGGGCGATGGCTACACCTTC. The rearrangement joins TRBV6-5 to TRBJ1-2; tentatively, D is TRBD1 (5 bases). Between the trimmed V and J ends, which lost 6 bases and 6 bases, there was a span of 17 bases. This CDR3 spans 14 amino acids. CDR1 is MNHEY and CDR2 is SVGAGI in the germline V gene.